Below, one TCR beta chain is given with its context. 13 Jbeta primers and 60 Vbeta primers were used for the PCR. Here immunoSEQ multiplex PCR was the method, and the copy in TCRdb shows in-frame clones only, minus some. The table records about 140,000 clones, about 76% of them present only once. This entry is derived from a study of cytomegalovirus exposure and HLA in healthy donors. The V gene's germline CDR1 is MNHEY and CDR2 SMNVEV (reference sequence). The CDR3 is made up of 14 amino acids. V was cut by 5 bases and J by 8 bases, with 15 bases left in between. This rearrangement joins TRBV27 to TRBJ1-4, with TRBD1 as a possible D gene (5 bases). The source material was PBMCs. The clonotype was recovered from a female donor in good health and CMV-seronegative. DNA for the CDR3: TGTGCCAGCAGTGCTCCAGGGTCTAGGGAAAAACTGTTTTTT. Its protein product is CASSAPGSREKLFF.